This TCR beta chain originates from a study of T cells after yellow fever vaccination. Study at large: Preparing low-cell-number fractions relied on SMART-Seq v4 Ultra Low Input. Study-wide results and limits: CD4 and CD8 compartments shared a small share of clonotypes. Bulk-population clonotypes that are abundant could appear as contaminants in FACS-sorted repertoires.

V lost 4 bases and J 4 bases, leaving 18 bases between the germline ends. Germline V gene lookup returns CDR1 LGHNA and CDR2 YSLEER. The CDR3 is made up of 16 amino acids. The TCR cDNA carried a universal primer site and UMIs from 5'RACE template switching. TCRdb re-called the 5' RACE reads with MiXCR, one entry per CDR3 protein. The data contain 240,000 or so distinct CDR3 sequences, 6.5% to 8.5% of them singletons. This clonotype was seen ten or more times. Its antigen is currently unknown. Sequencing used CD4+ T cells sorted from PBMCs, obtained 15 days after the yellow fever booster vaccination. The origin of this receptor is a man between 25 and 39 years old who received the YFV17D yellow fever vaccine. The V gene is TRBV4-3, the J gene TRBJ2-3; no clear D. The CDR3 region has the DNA TGCGCCAGCAGCCTACGCGGCCCCCCGAATTCAGATACGCAGTATTTT. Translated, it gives CASSLRGPPNSDTQYF.